This T cell receptor (beta chain) emerged from a study of blood T cell repertoires in COVID-19. Study at large: Specimens from acute and convalescent COVID-19 originated in the United States, Italy and Spain. Sample material is recorded as cDNA or gDNA derived from T cells, B-cell-depleted T cells, or PBMCs.

As originally analysed: Reference gene primer amplification in the assay estimated nucleated cell counts. The method was immunoSEQ multiplex PCR; TCRdb's version includes in-frame clones alone and lacks a portion of them. Clonal size and the V and J genes are those of that table, whereas D and trimming came from the DNA. Of some 220,000 clones listed, 65% to 85% are singletons. CDR1 LNHDA and CDR2 SQIVND come from the germline V gene (reference sequence). Trimming stripped 7 bases from V and 5 bases from J, with 17 bases between. The CDR3 covers 14 residues. V and J are TRBV19 and TRBJ1-1; possible D gene TRBD1, 5 bases. The sample taken for sequencing was peripheral blood. This receptor was obtained from a human donor in a cohort sampled during active COVID-19. The CDR3 spells CASNGGGIYTEAFF. As DNA, the CDR3 is TGTGCCAGTAATGGGGGGGGGATTTATACTGAAGCTTTCTTT.